The next 31 T cell receptor beta chains were all read from a single sample in a study of post-analysis software for immune sequencing data. Tagging with unique molecular identifiers was a feature of the TCR beta cDNA libraries. TCRdb used MiXCR to reprocess the PCR reads, holding one entry per CDR3 protein. The sample consists of 600,000 to 700,000 distinct CDR3 sequences, approximately 59% of them appearing once. Study-wide results and limits: Controls had lower frequencies than patients of 4 or 5 TRBV segments, which included TRBV5-6, TRBV5-1 and TRBV20-1.

For these TCRs, the target antigens are not known. The sample was blood. Every receptor here comes from a girl aged 2-9 years with multiple sclerosis.

In nucleotides, the CDR3 is TGTGCCACCAGCAGCCCCACTGGCCCCTCCTACAACGAGCAGTACTTC. It translates to CATSSPTGPSYNEQYF. The V gene is TRBV15, the J gene TRBJ2-7; D gene unclear. Trimming removed 3 bases from V and 5 bases from J, with 20 bases in between. This CDR3 spans 16 amino acids. The germline V gene encodes CDR1 LNHNV and CDR2 YYDKDF (reference sequence).

The chain is built from TRBV30 and TRBJ1-4; D call uncertain. The CDR3 sequence is 12 residues long. Trimming removed 5 bases at V and 7 bases at J, with 11 bases between. Per germline, CDR1 GTSNPN and CDR2 SVGIG (reference sequence). The CDR3 is CAWRVVGEKLFF. Written as DNA, the CDR3 is TGTGCCTGGCGAGTGGTCGGTGAAAAACTGTTTTTT.

This clonotype occurred once. V gene TRBV12-3 or TRBV12-4 combines with J gene TRBJ2-1; the match to TRBD2 covers 7 bases. V was pared by 4 bases and J by 3 bases, with 9 bases of the junction left unmatched. The CDR3 covers 16 residues. The CDR3 region is CASSSPGGSIYNEQFF. The CDR3 DNA reads TGTGCCAGCAGTTCCCCCGGCGGGAGTATCTACAATGAGCAGTTCTTC.

This clonotype was counted a single time. The gene calls are TRBV20-1 and TRBJ1-2, with a weak D call TRBD1 (5 bases). CDR3 length: 13 amino acids. Germline lookup yields CDR1 DFQATT and CDR2 SNEGSKA (reference sequence). The V and J ends lost 6 bases and 3 bases respectively, with 14 bases between them. The CDR3 DNA reads as TGCAGTGCAAGACAGAGTTCACACTATGGCTACACCTTC. This sequence encodes CSARQSSHYGYTF.

About this clonotype itself: One end of the junction is discordant with germline, which a read error may explain. The rearrangement links TRBV3-1 to TRBJ2-1; 12 nucleotides match TRBD2. The end of the DNA fits TRBJ2-7 better, so the J call may be wrong. The germline V gene has CDR1 LGHDT and CDR2 YNNKEL (reference sequence). The CDR3 spans 18 residues. The CDR3 nucleotides read TGTGCCGGCAGCCCGTCGAGACTAGCGGGAGCCCCCTACAATGAGCAGTACTTC. It yields the protein CAGSPSRLAGAPYNEQYF.

The chain couples TRBV6-1 to TRBJ2-1, with 7 bases that match TRBD1. Germline V gene sequence: CDR1 MNHNS, CDR2 SASEGT. The CDR3 runs 16 residues. V was clipped by 4 bases and J by 2 bases; unmatched bases: 8. The CDR3 protein is CASSARQGTAYNEQFF. The CDR3 coding sequence is TGTGCCAGCAGTGCCCGACAGGGAACGGCCTACAATGAGCAGTTCTTC.

The rearrangement uses TRBV29-1 and TRBJ1-1, with 7 positions matching TRBD1. The germline V gene encodes CDR1 SQVTM and CDR2 ANQGSEA. CDR3 length: 15 residues. V trimming: 2 bases; J trimming: 7 bases; junction bases outside the gene matches: 13. The CDR3 sequence: CSVEPRVQGYGEAFF. DNA of the CDR3: TGCAGCGTTGAACCCAGAGTACAGGGGTACGGTGAAGCTTTCTTT.

The genes are TRBV29-1 and TRBJ1-2; D gene ambiguous. Trimming stripped 3 bases from V and 7 bases from J, with 3 bases between. This CDR3 has 9 amino acids. Germline V CDR1 and CDR2: SQVTM, ANQGSEA. The CDR3 region is CSVDPGYTF. The DNA of the CDR3 is TGCAGCGTTGACCCTGGCTACACCTTC. The complete variable domain, with remaining parts taken from reference TRBV29-1 and TRBJ1-2, reads SAVISQKPSRDICQRGTSLTIQCQVDSQVTMMFWYRQQPGQSLTLIATANQGSEATYESGFVIDKFPISRPNLTFSTLTVSNMSPEDSSIYLCSVDPGYTFGSGTRLTVV.

This clonotype was detected a few times. J is TRBJ2-3 and V is TRBV5-1; possible D gene TRBD2, 7 bases. The CDR3 is 16 residues long. CDR1 SGHRS and CDR2 YFSETQ come from the germline V gene. V was shortened by 0 bases and J by 3 bases, with 14 bases between the two germline ends. The CDR3 here is CASSLEGGGGTDTQYF. DNA of the CDR3: TGCGCCAGCAGCTTGGAGGGCGGGGGCGGAACAGATACGCAGTATTTT.

This chain links TRBV12-3 or TRBV12-4 with TRBJ2-1; TRBD1 is a possible D gene (6 bases). The CDR3 is made up of 15 amino acids. V lost 6 bases to trimming and J lost 5 bases, with 17 bases between them. In nucleotides, the CDR3 is TGTGCCAGCAGGTTACCGGGACACAAGGACAATGAGCAGTTCTTC. Translating it yields CASRLPGHKDNEQFF.

The chain joins TRBV7-9 to TRBJ2-5; 9 nucleotides align to TRBD1. The DNA matches TRBJ2-7 better at its end, which makes the J call doubtful. The CDR3 covers 13 residues. CDR1 and CDR2 (germline): SEHNR, FQNEAQ (reference sequence). The CDR3 DNA follows: TGTGCCAGCTCCTGGACAGGGGAATACGAGCAGTACTTC. Translation: CASSWTGEYEQYF.

The chain links TRBV6-2 or TRBV6-3 to TRBJ2-1; possible D gene TRBD2, 6 bases. The V gene lost 6 bases and the J gene lost 6 bases, with 24 bases spanning the gap. The CDR3 is 17 residues long. From germline, CDR1 is MNHEY and CDR2 SVGEGT. CDR3 amino acids: CASRPVGGKNSPNEQFF. The DNA of the CDR3 is TGTGCCAGCAGGCCCGTGGGGGGTAAAAATTCTCCCAATGAGCAGTTCTTC.

Regarding this clonotype: The final CDR3 position lacks the conserved phenylalanine or tryptophan, pointing to a likely read error. This sequence joins TRBV27 and TRBJ1-5, with D possibly TRBD1 on 5 matching bases. The length of the CDR3 is 13 residues. Germline V gene data show CDR1 as MNHEY and CDR2 as SMNVEV (reference sequence). The V gene lost 3 bases and the J gene lost 9 bases, with 12 bases spanning the gap. The CDR3 sequence: CASSFGAQRPQHL. The DNA of the CDR3 is TGTGCCAGCAGTTTCGGGGCGCAAAGGCCCCAGCATCTT.

The chain uses TRBV12-3 or TRBV12-4 and TRBJ2-5; D is unclear. The CDR3 has 13 amino acids. V lost 3 bases to trimming and J lost 0 bases, with 5 bases between them. The CDR3 sequence: CASSFRHQETQYF. In DNA, the CDR3 is TGTGCCAGCAGTTTTAGGCACCAAGAGACCCAGTACTTC.

The V call is TRBV7-9, the J call TRBJ2-7, with D tentatively TRBD2 (6 bases). Between the trimmed V and J ends, which lost 7 bases and 6 bases, there was a span of 19 bases. Germline lookup yields CDR1 SEHNR and CDR2 FQNEAQ (reference sequence). This CDR3 comprises 14 residues. The CDR3 region is CASIAANTDPEQYF. CDR3 nucleotide sequence: TGTGCCAGCATAGCGGCGAATACTGATCCCGAGCAGTACTTC.

This clonotype was found a few times. In DNA form, the CDR3 reads TGTGCCAGCAGTCCAGGTGCTCTAGCGGGGCAAGAGACCCAGTACTTC. Translating gives CASSPGALAGQETQYF. This rearrangement joins TRBV28 to TRBJ2-5; 9 bases are shared with TRBD2. Germline V lookup: CDR1 MDHEN, CDR2 SYDVKM. There are 16 residues in the CDR3. With V trimmed by 5 bases and J by 2 bases, 9 bases remained unmatched.

This chain uses TRBV7-9 with TRBJ2-5; perhaps D is TRBD1 or TRBD2 (6 bases each). CDR1 SEHNR and CDR2 FQNEAQ come from the germline V gene (reference sequence). The CDR3 runs to 13 residues. V was pared by 9 bases and J by 4 bases, with 15 bases between. The CDR3, as DNA: TGTGCCAGTGACTTGGGGGGCGGAGAGACCCAGTACTTC. This codes for CASDLGGGETQYF.

The table lists this clonotype with a count of one. The chain couples TRBV4-2 to TRBJ2-5; D is undetermined. This CDR3 comprises 16 residues. CDR1 LGHNA and CDR2 YNFKEQ come from the germline V gene. The germline V and J ends were trimmed by 2 bases and 1 base, with 14 bases remaining between them. CDR3 residues: CASSQTGTAPQETQYF. CDR3 sequence (DNA): TGTGCCAGCAGCCAAACCGGAACGGCACCCCAAGAGACCCAGTACTTC.

The V gene is TRBV20-1, the J gene TRBJ2-1; D is uncertain. Looked up from germline, CDR1 is DFQATT and CDR2 is SNEGSKA (reference sequence). This CDR3 is built from 11 residues. The germline V and J ends were trimmed by 5 bases and 10 bases, with 12 bases remaining between them. Here the CDR3 reads CSAQPRTEQFF. The CDR3 DNA is TGCAGTGCTCAACCCAGGACGGAGCAGTTCTTC.

This chain connects TRBV2 to TRBJ1-2; no clear D. The CDR3 runs to 16 residues. V was clipped by 0 bases and J by 8 bases, with 19 bases between them. Germline V gene sequence: CDR1 SNHLY, CDR2 FYNNEI. The CDR3 protein is CASSEALPGSSSGYTF. CDR3 bases: TGTGCCAGCAGTGAAGCGCTTCCAGGCAGTTCATCCGGCTACACCTTC.

The genes are TRBV29-1 and TRBJ2-3; maybe TRBD2 (6 bases). The CDR3 totals 14 residues. Trimming removed 7 bases at V and 2 bases at J, with 16 bases between. Germline CDR1 is SQVTM and CDR2 is ANQGSEA. CDR3 sequence: CSGELAPLTDTQYF. In DNA form, the CDR3 reads TGCAGCGGAGAACTAGCTCCCCTCACAGATACGCAGTATTTT.

The chain combines TRBV5-1 with TRBJ2-7; 8 nucleotides line up with TRBD2. Germline V CDR1 and CDR2: SGHRS, YFSETQ. This CDR3 has 14 residues. The V segment lost 5 bases and the J segment 6 bases; nucleotides outside the gene matches: 10. In DNA form, the CDR3 reads TGCGCCAGCAGGTCCATTAGCGGGAAGGTCGAGCAGTACTTC. It specifies CASRSISGKVEQYF. Full variable domain (outside the CDR3, taken from reference TRBV5-1 and TRBJ2-7): KAGVTQTPRYLIKTRGQQVTLSCSPISGHRSVSWYQQTPGQGLQFLFEYFSETQRNKGNFPGRFSGRQFSNSRSEMNVSTLELGDSALYLCASRSISGKVEQYFGPGTRLTVT.

This clonotype appeared a few times. The V and J genes are TRBV7-2 and TRBJ2-7; 12 nucleotides align to TRBD1. Germline trimming cut 5 bases from V and 3 bases from J; bases unmatched to any gene: 5. Germline CDR1 reads SGHTA; CDR2 reads FQGNSA. This CDR3 has 15 residues. The CDR3 loop is CASSRGTGGGYEQYF. CDR3 bases: TGTGCCAGCAGCCGCGGGACAGGGGGCGGCTACGAGCAGTACTTC.

V gene TRBV15 combines with J gene TRBJ2-3; TRBD2 is a possible D gene (8 bases). The CDR3 is 18 residues long. Trimming took off 1 base at V and 1 base at J, with 18 bases between the two ends. Looked up from germline, CDR1 is LNHNV and CDR2 is YYDKDF (reference sequence). Here the CDR3 DNA reads TGTGCCACCAGCAGAGCCCGACAGGGCGGGGGGCGCACAGATACGCAGTATTTT. It specifies CATSRARQGGGRTDTQYF.

The chain uses TRBV6-1 and TRBJ2-3; TRBD2 matches 7 bases. The CDR3 contains 13 residues. CDR1 and CDR2 (germline): MNHNS, SASEGT. V trimming: 5 bases; J trimming: 5 bases; junction bases outside the gene matches: 4. The CDR3 region has the DNA TGTGCCAGCAGTCTAGCGGAGAGAGATACGCAGTATTTT. Translating it yields CASSLAERDTQYF.

The chain employs TRBV27 and TRBJ2-1, with D perhaps TRBD1 or TRBD2 (5 bases each). In germline, CDR1 is MNHEY, CDR2 SMNVEV (reference sequence). V lost 3 bases and J 6 bases, leaving 15 bases between the germline ends. This CDR3 region has 15 residues. CDR3 DNA sequence: TGTGCCAGCAGTTTTTGGTGGGAGAGGGGCAATGAGCAGTTCTTC. It codes for CASSFWWERGNEQFF.

The chain carries TRBV20-1 and TRBJ2-1, with 9 nucleotides matching TRBD1. The V and J ends lost 4 bases and 3 bases, in that order; junction bases with no gene match: 10. Germline V lookup: CDR1 DFQATT, CDR2 SNEGSKA (reference sequence). The length of the CDR3 is 16 residues. DNA of the CDR3: TGCAGTGCTACCGAGGTGGGGGACAGGGTCTACAATGAGCAGTTCTTC. Translating gives CSATEVGDRVYNEQFF.

The chain employs TRBV13 and TRBJ2-3, with TRBD2 matching over 7 bases. Germline-derived CDR1 and CDR2 are PRHDT and FYEKMQ (reference sequence). V lost 1 base and J lost 0; bases outside the gene matches: 4. CDR3 length equals 16 residues. For the CDR3, the DNA is TGTGCCAGCAGCTTAGCTAGCGGTCCTAGCACAGATACGCAGTATTTT. Translation gives CASSLASGPSTDTQYF.

The chain links TRBV6-6 to TRBJ1-1, with 8 bases aligning to TRBD1. V lost 6 bases and J lost 10; bases outside the gene matches: 7. The CDR3 totals 12 residues. Germline V gene lookup returns CDR1 MNHNY and CDR2 SVGAGI (reference sequence). The CDR3 bases are TGTGCCAGCAGACCCGGACAGGGCGGAGCTTTCTTT. It codes for CASRPGQGGAFF.

This sequence joins TRBV10-3 and TRBJ2-5; 12 bases agree with TRBD2. J lost 3 bases, V lost 7 bases, and 27 bases had no gene match. The germline V gene has CDR1 ENHRY and CDR2 SYGVKD. CDR3 size: 22 residues. Here the CDR3 reads CAIIVSPLWLAGGQVLEETQYF. The DNA of the CDR3 is TGTGCCATCATAGTTAGCCCCTTGTGGCTAGCGGGAGGGCAAGTATTAGAAGAGACCCAGTACTTC.

This clonotype occurred a few times. The V and J genes are TRBV7-2 and TRBJ1-1; D gene unclear. The CDR3 loop spans 15 amino acids. Germline V lookup: CDR1 SGHTA, CDR2 FQGNSA. V shed 5 bases and J shed 5 bases, with 18 bases lying between them. The CDR3 spells CASSPNGRGGTEAFF. The CDR3 DNA reads TGTGCCAGCAGCCCGAACGGGAGAGGAGGGACTGAAGCTTTCTTT.